This T cell receptor (beta chain) originates from a study of T-cell memory formation after mild COVID-19. Broader study findings: SARS-CoV-2 specificity was not confirmed for second-wave clones peaking on day 37.

One entry per CDR3 protein, called by TCRdb with MiXCR from the 5' RACE reads. The table shows 120,000 or so distinct CDR3 sequences, with approximately 15% occurring only once. Turning to this clonotype: The antigen is unknown.

V dropped 0 bases and J dropped 7 bases, with 12 bases sitting between them. The CDR3 runs to 15 residues. The germline gives CDR1 MNHNY, CDR2 SVGAGI (reference sequence). J is TRBJ2-2 and V is TRBV6-6; weak D call: TRBD1 (5 bases). The specimen was PBMCs or a T cell subset sorted from them (not recorded which). The receptor was isolated from a man in his late teens or twenties who had mild COVID-19 (a few samples of this study predate the infection). Cell type and time point are not known. CDR3 nucleotides: TGTGCCAGCAGTTACTCCCCCAGGGTGGACGGGGAGCTGTTTTTT. Translated: CASSYSPRVDGELFF.